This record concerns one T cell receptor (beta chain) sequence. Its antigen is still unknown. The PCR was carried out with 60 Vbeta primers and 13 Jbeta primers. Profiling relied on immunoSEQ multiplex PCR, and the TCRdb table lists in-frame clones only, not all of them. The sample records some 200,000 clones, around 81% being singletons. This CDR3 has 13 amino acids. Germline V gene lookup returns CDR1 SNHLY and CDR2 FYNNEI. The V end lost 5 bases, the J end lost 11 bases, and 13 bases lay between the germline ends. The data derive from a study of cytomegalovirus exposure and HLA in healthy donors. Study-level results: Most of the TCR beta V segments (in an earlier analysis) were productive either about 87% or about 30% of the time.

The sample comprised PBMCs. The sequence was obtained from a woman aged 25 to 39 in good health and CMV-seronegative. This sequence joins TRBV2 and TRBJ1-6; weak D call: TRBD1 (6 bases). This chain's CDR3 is CASSTQQGAPLHF. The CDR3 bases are TGTGCCAGCAGTACCCAACAGGGCGCACCCCTCCACTTT.